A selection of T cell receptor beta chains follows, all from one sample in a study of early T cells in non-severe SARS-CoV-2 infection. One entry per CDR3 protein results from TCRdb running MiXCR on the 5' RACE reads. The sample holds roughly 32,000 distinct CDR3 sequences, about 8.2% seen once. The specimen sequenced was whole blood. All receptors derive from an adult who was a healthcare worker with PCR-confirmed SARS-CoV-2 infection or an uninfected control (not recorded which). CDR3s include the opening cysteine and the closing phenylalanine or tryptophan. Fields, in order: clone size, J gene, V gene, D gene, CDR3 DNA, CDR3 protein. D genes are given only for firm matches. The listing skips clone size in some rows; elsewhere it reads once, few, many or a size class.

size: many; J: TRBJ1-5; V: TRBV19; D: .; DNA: TGTGCCAGTAGGGACCGCCGCTACAATCAGCCCCAGCATTTT; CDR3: CASRDRRYNQPQHF
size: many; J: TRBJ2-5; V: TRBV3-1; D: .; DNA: TGTGCCAGCAGCCAATGGACGGGACAGACCCAGTACTTC; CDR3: CASSQWTGQTQYF
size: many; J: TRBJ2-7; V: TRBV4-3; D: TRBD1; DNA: TGCGCCAGCAGCCAAAGCAGGGGGCTGTACGAGCAGTACTTC; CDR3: CASSQSRGLYEQYF
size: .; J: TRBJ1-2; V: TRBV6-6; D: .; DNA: TGTGCCAGCATACGGGGAAGGAATGGCTACACCTTC; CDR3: CASIRGRNGYTF
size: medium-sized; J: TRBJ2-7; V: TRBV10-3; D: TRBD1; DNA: TGTGCCATCAGTGAGTCGGGACAGGGGTACGAGCAGTACTTC; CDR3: CAISESGQGYEQYF
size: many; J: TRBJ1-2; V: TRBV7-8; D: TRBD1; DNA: TGTGCCAGCAGCTTAGAGAGAGGACAGGCGGCTGGCTACACCTTC; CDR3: CASSLERGQAAGYTF
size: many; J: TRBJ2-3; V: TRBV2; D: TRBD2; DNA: TGTGCCAGCAGGGCACTAGCGGGGGGCACAGATACGCAGTATTTT; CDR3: CASRALAGGTDTQYF
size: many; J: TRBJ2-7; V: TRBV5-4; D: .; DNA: TGTGCCAGCAGCTTGGGACAGACCTCCTACGAGCAGTACTTC; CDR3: CASSLGQTSYEQYF
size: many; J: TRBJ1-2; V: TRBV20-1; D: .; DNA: TGCAGTGCTAGAGATCTGATACGGGGCTACACCTTC; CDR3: CSARDLIRGYTF
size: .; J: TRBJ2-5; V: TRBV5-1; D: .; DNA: TGCGCCAGCAGCTTGCCAGTTTCGATGGTAGAGACCCAGTACTTC; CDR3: CASSLPVSMVETQYF
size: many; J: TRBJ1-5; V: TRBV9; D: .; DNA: TGTGCCAGCAGCGTAGGCCCCGTGCTGAATCAGCCCCAGCATTTT; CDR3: CASSVGPVLNQPQHF
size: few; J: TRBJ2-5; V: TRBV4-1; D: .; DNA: TGCGCCAGCAGCCAAGATCCCCGGGGGCCGTACCAAGAGACCCAGTACTTC; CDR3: CASSQDPRGPYQETQYF
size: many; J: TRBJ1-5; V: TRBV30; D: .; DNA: TGTGCCTGGAGTGTACAAGGGTATAATCAGCCCCAGCATTTT; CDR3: CAWSVQGYNQPQHF
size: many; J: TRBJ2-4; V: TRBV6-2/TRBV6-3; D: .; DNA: TGTGCCAGCAGTTGGGCAGACGGAGAAAACATTCAGTACTTC; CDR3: CASSWADGENIQYF
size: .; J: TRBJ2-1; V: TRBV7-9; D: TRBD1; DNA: TGTGCCAGCGGGACAGGTTCGGCCAATGAGCAGTTCTTC; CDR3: CASGTGSANEQFF
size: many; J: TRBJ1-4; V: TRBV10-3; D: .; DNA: TGTGCCATCAGTGGAGCAGGGAATGGCGAAAAACTGTTTTTT; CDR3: CAISGAGNGEKLFF
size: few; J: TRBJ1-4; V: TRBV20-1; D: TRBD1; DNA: TGCAGTGCCCCAGGGGGCTCCCGGGAAAAACTGTTTTTT; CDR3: CSAPGGSREKLFF
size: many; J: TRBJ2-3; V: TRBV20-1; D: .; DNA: TGCAGTGCTATCCTGGGGGGGCCTTCCGCAGATACGCAGTATTTT; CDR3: CSAILGGPSADTQYF
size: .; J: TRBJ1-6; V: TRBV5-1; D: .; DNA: TGCGCCAGCAGCTTCGGACCCAATTCACCCCTCCACTTT; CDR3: CASSFGPNSPLHF
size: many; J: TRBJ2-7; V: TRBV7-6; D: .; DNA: TGTGCCAGCAGCTTAGAGCAGGGGACTCCAACCTACGAGCAGTACTTC; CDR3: CASSLEQGTPTYEQYF
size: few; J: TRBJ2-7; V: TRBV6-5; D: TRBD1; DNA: TGTGCCAGCAGTTCTGCCAAGGGGGCGTCTTACGAGCAGTACTTC; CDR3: CASSSAKGASYEQYF
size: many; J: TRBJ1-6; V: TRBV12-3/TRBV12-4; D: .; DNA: TGTGCCAGCAGTCCCCGGGGGGGCCAGAAAGGTTCACCCCTCCACTTT; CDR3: CASSPRGGQKGSPLHF
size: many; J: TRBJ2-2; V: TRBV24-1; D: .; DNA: TGTGCCACCAGTGATTTGCGTGGGTTGGACACCGGGGAGCTGTTTTTT; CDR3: CATSDLRGLDTGELFF
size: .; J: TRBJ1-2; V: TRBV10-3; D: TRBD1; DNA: TGTGCCATCAGTCAGGACAGGGAGGCTAACTATGGCTACACCTTC; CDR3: CAISQDREANYGYTF
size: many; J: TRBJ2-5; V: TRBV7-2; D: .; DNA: TGTGCCAGCAGCTCCGCCGCCAGGAGGGAGACCCAGTACTTC; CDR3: CASSSAARRETQYF
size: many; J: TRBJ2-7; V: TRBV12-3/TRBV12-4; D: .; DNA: TGTGCCAGCACTACCGAACCCTACGAGCAGTACTTC; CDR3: CASTTEPYEQYF
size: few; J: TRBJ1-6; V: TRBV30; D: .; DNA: TGTGCCTGGAGTTCCCAGGGAGGATCACCCCTCCACTTT; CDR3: CAWSSQGGSPLHF
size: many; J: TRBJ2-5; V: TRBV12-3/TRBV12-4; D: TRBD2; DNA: TGTGCCAGCAGCGCCGGACTAGCGGGGGCCCAGTACTTC; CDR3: CASSAGLAGAQYF
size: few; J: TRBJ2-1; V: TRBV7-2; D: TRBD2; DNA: TGTGCCAGCAGCTTAGCTCGGGGGGGCCGTGGGAATGAGCAGTTCTTC; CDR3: CASSLARGGRGNEQFF
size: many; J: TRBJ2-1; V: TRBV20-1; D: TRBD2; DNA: TGCAGTGCTAGCGGGGTAGCGGGGGATCACAATGAGCAGTTCTTC; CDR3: CSASGVAGDHNEQFF
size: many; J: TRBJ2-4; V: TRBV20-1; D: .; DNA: TGCAGTGCCAGAGGGGGGACGACTCTGGACATTCAGTACTTC; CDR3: CSARGGTTLDIQYF
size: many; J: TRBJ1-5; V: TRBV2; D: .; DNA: TGTGCCAGCAGTGAGAGGAGAAATCAGCCCCAGCATTTT; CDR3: CASSERRNQPQHF
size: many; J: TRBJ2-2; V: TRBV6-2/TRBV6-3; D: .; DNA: TGTGCCGTCCGAGTGGAGAACACCGGGGAGCTGTTTTTT; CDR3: CAVRVENTGELFF
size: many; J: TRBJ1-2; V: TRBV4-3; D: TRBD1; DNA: TGCGCCAGCAGCCACGATACGACAGGGCGCCTTGGCTACACCTTC; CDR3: CASSHDTTGRLGYTF
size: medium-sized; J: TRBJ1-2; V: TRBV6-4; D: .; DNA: TGTGCCAGCAGTGATACGCCCCAAGCCGGAGTATATGGCTACACCTTC; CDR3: CASSDTPQAGVYGYTF
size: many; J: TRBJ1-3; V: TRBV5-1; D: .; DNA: TGCGCCAGCAGCGTGGCAGGGAGCTCTGGAAACACCATATATTTT; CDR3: CASSVAGSSGNTIYF
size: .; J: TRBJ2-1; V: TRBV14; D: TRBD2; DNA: TGTGCCAGCAGCCAATGGACTAGCGGGGTTCGCTCCTACAATGAGCAGTTCTTC; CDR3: CASSQWTSGVRSYNEQFF
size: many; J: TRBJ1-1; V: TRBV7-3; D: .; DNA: TGTGCCAGCAGCCCCAACGGGGGATTGAACACTGAAGCTTTCTTT; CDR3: CASSPNGGLNTEAFF
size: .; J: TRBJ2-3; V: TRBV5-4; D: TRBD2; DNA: TGTGCCGGAGGTAGCGGGGGGGCTACGGTCACAGATACGCAGTATTTT; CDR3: CAGGSGGATVTDTQYF
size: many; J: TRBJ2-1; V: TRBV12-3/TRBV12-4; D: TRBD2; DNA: TGTGCCAGCAGTGTCGGACTAGCGGCTTACAATGAGCAGTTCTTC; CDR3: CASSVGLAAYNEQFF
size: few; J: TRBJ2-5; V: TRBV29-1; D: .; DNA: TGCAGCGTTGATAGAACAGGGAGGGAAGAGACCCAGTACTTC; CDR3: CSVDRTGREETQYF
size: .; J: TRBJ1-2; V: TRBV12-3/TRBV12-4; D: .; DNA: TGTGCCAGCAGTCGCCGGTCCGCAGGCTACACCTTC; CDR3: CASSRRSAGYTF
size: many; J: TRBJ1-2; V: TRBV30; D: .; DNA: TGTGCCTGGAGTCCGGGCAGGTCCGGTGGCTACACCTTC; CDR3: CAWSPGRSGGYTF
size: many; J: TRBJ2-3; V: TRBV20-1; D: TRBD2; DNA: TGCAGTGCTCGCGGGGCTAGCGGGGGAACAGATACGCAGTATTTT; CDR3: CSARGASGGTDTQYF
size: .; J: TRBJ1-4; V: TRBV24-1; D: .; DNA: TGTGCCATTCTCCTATGGAGGGGACCTAATGAAAAACTGTTTTTT; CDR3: CAILLWRGPNEKLFF
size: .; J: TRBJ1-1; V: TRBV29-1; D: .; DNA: TGCAGCGCTCAGCTCGTGAACACTGAAGCTTTCTTT; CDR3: CSAQLVNTEAFF
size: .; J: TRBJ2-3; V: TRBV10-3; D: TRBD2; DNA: TGTGCCATCAGTGTATCTAGCGGGGTGACAGATACGCAGTATTTT; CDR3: CAISVSSGVTDTQYF
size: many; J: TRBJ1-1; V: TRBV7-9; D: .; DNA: TGTGCCGGGTGGACGGGAGGGGCTGAAGCTTTCTTT; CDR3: CAGWTGGAEAFF
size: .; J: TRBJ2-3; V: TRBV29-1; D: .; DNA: TGCAGCGTTACACTCCTGGGGTCCACAGATACGCAGTATTTT; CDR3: CSVTLLGSTDTQYF
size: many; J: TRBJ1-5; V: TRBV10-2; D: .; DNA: TGCGCCAGCAGTGAGGGGCAGTATAGCAATCAGCCCCAGCATTTT; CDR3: CASSEGQYSNQPQHF
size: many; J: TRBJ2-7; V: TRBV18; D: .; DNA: TGTGCCAGCTCGCCTCGCGGGGATCAGGAGCAGTACTTC; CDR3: CASSPRGDQEQYF
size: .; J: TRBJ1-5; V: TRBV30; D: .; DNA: TGTGCCTGGAGACCCGGGGGCGCAAGCAATCAGCCCCAGCATTTT; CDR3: CAWRPGGASNQPQHF
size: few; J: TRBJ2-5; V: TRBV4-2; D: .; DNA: TGTGCCAGCAGTACCCGGGACTCGCAAGAGACCCAGTACTTC; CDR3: CASSTRDSQETQYF
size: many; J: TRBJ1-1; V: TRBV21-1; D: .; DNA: TGTGCCAGCAGCAAAAATAGGGCAGGCGCTGAAGCTTTCTTT; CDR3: CASSKNRAGAEAFF
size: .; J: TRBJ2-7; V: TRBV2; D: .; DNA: TGTGCCAGCAGAGCAGGGCCCTACGAGCAGTACTTC; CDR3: CASRAGPYEQYF
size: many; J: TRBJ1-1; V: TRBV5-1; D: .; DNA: TGCGCCAGCAGCTTGGCCGGTGGGGGATTCCTGAACACTGAAGCTTTCTTT; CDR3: CASSLAGGGFLNTEAFF
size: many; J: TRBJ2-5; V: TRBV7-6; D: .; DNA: TGTGCCAGCAGCTTAGCGGAGGGGCGCGGGGAGACCCAGTACTTC; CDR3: CASSLAEGRGETQYF
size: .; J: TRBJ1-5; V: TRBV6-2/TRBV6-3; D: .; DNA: TGTGCCAGCAGTTACTTAAGACCGAATAGCAATCAGCCCCAGCATTTT; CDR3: CASSYLRPNSNQPQHF
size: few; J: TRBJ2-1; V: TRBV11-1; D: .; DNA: TGTGCCAGCAGCTGGGGACGTAACAATGAGCAGTTCTTC; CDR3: CASSWGRNNEQFF
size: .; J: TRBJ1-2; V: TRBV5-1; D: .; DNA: TGCGCCAGCAGCTTATCTGAGGGGTACGGCTACACCTTC; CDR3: CASSLSEGYGYTF